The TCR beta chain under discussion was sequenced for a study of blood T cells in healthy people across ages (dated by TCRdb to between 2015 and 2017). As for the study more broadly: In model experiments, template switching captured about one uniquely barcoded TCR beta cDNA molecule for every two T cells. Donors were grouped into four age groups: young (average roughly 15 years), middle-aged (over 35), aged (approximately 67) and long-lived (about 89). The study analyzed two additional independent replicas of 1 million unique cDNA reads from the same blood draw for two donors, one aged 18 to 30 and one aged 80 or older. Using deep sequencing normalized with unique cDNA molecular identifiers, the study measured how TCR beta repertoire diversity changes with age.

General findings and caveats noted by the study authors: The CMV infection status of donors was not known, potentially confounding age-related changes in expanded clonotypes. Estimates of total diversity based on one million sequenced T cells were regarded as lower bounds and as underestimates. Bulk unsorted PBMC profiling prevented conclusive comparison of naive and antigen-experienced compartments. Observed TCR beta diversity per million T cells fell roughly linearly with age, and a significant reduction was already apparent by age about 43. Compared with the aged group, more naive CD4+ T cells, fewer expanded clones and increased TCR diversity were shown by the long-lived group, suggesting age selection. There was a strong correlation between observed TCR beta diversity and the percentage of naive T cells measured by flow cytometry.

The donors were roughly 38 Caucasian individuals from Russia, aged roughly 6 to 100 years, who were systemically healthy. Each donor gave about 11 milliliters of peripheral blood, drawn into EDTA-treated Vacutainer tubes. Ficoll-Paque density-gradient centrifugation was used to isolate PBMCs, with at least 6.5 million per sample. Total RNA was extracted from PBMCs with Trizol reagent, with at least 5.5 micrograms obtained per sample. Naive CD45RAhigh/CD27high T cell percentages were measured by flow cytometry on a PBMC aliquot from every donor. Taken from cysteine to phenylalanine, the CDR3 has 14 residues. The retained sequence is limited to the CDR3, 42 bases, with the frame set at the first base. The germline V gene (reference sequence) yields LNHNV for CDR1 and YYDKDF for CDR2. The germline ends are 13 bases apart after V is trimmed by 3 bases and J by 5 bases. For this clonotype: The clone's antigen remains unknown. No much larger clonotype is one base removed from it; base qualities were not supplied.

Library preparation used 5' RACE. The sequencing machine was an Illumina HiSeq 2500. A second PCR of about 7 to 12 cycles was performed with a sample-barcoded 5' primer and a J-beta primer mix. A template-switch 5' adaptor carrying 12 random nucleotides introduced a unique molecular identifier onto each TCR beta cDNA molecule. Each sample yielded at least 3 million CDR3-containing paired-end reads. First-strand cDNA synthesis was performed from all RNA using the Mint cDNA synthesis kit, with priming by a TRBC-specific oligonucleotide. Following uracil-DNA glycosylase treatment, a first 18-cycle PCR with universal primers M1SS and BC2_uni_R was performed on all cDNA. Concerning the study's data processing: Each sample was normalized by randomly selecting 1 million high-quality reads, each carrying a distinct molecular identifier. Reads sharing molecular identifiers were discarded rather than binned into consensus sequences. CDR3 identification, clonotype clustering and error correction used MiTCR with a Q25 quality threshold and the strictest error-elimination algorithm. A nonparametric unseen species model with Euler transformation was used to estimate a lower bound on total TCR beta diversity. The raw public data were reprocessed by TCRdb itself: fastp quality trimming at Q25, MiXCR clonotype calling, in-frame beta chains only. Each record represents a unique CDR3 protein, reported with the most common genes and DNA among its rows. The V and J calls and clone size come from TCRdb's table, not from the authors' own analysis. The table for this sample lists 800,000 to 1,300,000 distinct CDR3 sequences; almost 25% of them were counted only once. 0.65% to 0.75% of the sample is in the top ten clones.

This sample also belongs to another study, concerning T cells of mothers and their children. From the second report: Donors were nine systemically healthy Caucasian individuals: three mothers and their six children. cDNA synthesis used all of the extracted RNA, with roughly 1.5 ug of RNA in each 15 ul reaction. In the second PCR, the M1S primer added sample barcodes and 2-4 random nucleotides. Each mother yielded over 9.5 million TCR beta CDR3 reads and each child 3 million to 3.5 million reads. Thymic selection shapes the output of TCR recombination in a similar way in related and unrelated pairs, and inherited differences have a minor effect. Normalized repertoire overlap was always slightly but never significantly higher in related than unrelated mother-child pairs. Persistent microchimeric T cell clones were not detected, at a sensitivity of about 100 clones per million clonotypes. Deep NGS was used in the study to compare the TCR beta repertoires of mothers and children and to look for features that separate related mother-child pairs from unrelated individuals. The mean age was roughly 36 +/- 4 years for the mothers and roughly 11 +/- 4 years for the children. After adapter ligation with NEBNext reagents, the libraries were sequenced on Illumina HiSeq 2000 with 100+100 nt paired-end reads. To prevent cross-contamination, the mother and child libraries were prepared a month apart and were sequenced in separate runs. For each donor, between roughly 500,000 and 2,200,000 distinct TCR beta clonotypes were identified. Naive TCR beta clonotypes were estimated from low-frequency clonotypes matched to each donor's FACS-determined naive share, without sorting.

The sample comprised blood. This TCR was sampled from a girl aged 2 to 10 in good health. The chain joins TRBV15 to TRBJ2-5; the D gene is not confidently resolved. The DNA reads TGTGCCACCAGCAGCTTAGGAACAACGGAGACCCAGTACTTC. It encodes CATSSLGTTETQYF.